The T cell receptor (beta chain) described here comes from a study of shared clonotypes between healthy human individuals. Study overall: A few men and two women, aged 18 to 49, were donors.

The data were produced by immunoSEQ multiplex PCR, yet TCRdb's version contains in-frame clones alone and is incomplete. The sample carries hundreds of thousands of clones, about 96% recorded once. General study results and limits: Donor scarcity curtailed the genetic and exposure-history diversity represented herein.

J was trimmed by 3 bases and V by 3 bases; bases with no gene match: 4. The CDR3 contains 14 residues. Germline CDR1 and CDR2: MNHNS and SASEGT. Turning to this clone: As yet, its antigen is unknown.

The sample consisted of naive CD4+ T cells sorted from blood. Described subset: CD45RA+ positively selected. The chain couples TRBV6-1 to TRBJ2-7; 8 nucleotides line up with TRBD1. The TCR originated in a woman in her 30s in good health. CDR3 sequence: CASSEHRGDYEQYF. The CDR3 DNA is TGTGCCAGCAGTGAGCACAGGGGGGACTACGAGCAGTACTTC.